Sequencing of this TCR beta chain was carried out in a study of blood T cells in healthy people across ages (dated by TCRdb to between 2014 and 2016). For context, the study as a whole: Template switching captured roughly one uniquely barcoded TCR beta cDNA molecule per two T cells in model experiments. To track age-related changes in TCR beta repertoire diversity, the study relied on deep sequencing normalized with unique cDNA molecular identifiers. The donors were divided into four age groups: young (average around 16 years), middle-aged (approximately 42), aged (around 67) and long-lived (approximately 74). To avoid experimental bias, donors of different ages were spread randomly across the sequencing lanes. The study analyzed two additional independent replicas of 1 million unique cDNA reads from the same blood draw for two donors, one aged 18 to 30 and one aged 80 or older. Broader findings and caveats from the paper: Observed TCR beta diversity correlated strongly with the percentage of naive T cells measured by flow cytometry. Estimates of total diversity based on one million sequenced T cells were regarded as lower bounds and as underestimates. Because profiling used bulk unsorted PBMCs, naive and antigen-experienced compartments could not be compared conclusively. The CMV infection status of donors was not known, potentially confounding age-related changes in expanded clonotypes. The long-lived group showed more naive CD4+ T cells, fewer expanded clones and increased TCR diversity than the aged group, suggesting age selection. As age increased, observed TCR beta diversity per million T cells dropped in a roughly linear way, and a significant reduction was already evident by age roughly 40.

The donors were 40 or so Caucasian individuals from Russia, aged roughly 6 to 90 years, who were systemically healthy. Roughly 9 milliliters of peripheral blood were drawn from each donor into EDTA-treated Vacutainer tubes. Ficoll-Paque density-gradient centrifugation was used to isolate PBMCs, with at least 6.5 million obtained per sample. Total RNA, at least 5 micrograms per sample, was extracted from PBMCs with Trizol reagent. The percentages of naive CD45RAhigh/CD27high T cells were determined by flow cytometry on a PBMC aliquot from every donor. The CDR3 measures 12 amino acids from cysteine to phenylalanine. Left in the record is the CDR3 DNA by itself, 36 bases read in frame from the first base. Trimming at the junction amounts to 2 bases on V and 13 bases on J, and the germline ends lie 12 bases apart. Via the germline V gene, CDR1 is SGHTA and CDR2 FQGNSA. As concerns this clonotype: What this receptor recognizes is not known. No much larger clone is present one base from it, and per-base qualities are unavailable.

The library was produced with 5' RACE. Sequencing instrument: Illumina HiSeq 2500. A second roughly 6 to 12 cycle PCR used a sample-barcoded 5' primer and a J-beta primer mix. Each TCR beta cDNA molecule received a unique molecular identifier from a template-switch 5' adaptor carrying 12 random nucleotides. At least 3 million CDR3-containing paired-end reads were obtained from each sample. First-strand cDNA synthesis was performed from all RNA using the Mint cDNA synthesis kit, with priming by a TRBC-specific oligonucleotide. Following uracil-DNA glycosylase treatment, all cDNA underwent a first 18-cycle PCR with the universal primers M1SS and BC2_uni_R. The paper's processing steps were these. Normalization of each sample was performed by random selection of 1 million high-quality reads, each carrying a distinct molecular identifier. Reads sharing molecular identifiers were discarded rather than binned into consensus sequences. MiTCR, run with a Q25 quality threshold and the strictest error-elimination algorithm, handled CDR3 identification, clonotype clustering and error correction. A nonparametric unseen species model with Euler transformation was used to estimate lower-bound total TCR beta diversity. Through fastp at Q25 and MiXCR, TCRdb rebuilt clones from the public reads, retaining in-frame beta chains. Rows with a matching CDR3 protein are joined into one entry that keeps the most common DNA and genes. Here the V and J calls rest on TCRdb's processing, not on the authors' analysis. The sample data list hundreds of thousands of distinct CDR3 sequences, and roughly 43% of these were observed just once. Jointly, the top ten make up around 30% of the sample.

This TCR came from a man at least 80 years old in good health. The sequence links TRBV7-2 to TRBJ2-1; confidence is insufficient to name the D gene. The sample was blood. The DNA sequence follows: TGTGCCAGCAGCTTAATTGTGGAGATCCAGTTCTTC. The encoded protein is CASSLIVEIQFF.